These 30 T cell receptor beta chains were sequenced from one sample in a study of blood T cell repertoires in COVID-19. Sequenced by immunoSEQ multiplex PCR; TCRdb stores in-frame clones only, minus some. The sample has 310,000 or so clones, around 86% seen once. The material sequenced was peripheral blood. The receptors come from a man aged 45 to 65 with active or convalescent COVID-19.

The gene calls are TRBV28 and TRBJ2-7; no firm D call. V shed 6 bases and J shed 0 bases, with 15 bases lying between them. This CDR3 is built from 15 residues. Germline CDR1 and CDR2: MDHEN and SYDVKM. The CDR3 protein is CASRRYEDSSYEQYF. The CDR3 bases are TGTGCCAGCAGACGTTACGAGGATAGCTCCTACGAGCAGTACTTC.

V is TRBV10-3 and J is TRBJ1-6, with a weak D call TRBD1 (6 bases). Trimming pared 8 bases from V and 7 bases from J, leaving 15 bases between. CDR3 size: 14 residues. Germline V CDR1 and CDR2: ENHRY, SYGVKD. This chain's CDR3 is CAISSGQGNSPLHF. CDR3 DNA: TGTGCCATCTCATCGGGGCAGGGGAATTCACCCCTCCACTTT.

The chain recombines TRBV5-1 with TRBJ2-7; 9 bases are a match to TRBD2. J gave up 4 bases and V 4 bases, and 12 bases lay outside the gene matches. CDR3 length: 16 amino acids. Looked up from germline, CDR1 is SGHRS and CDR2 is YFSETQ. CDR3 nucleotides: TGCGCCAGCAGCCGCTCCGGCGGGAGGGCCTTATACGAGCAGTACTTC. It encodes CASSRSGGRALYEQYF.

The rearrangement uses TRBV7-3 and TRBJ2-1; 13 bases are a match to TRBD2. V lost 5 bases and J lost 5; bases outside the gene matches: 3. Germline V gene lookup returns CDR1 SGHTA and CDR2 FQGTGA. The CDR3 covers 15 residues. CDR3 coding DNA: TGTGCCAGCAGCCGGACTAGCGGGGGTCACAATGAGCAGTTCTTC. This encodes CASSRTSGGHNEQFF.

The chain uses TRBV4-2 and TRBJ1-2, with D uncertain. The germline CDR1 and CDR2 sequences are LGHNA and YNFKEQ. The CDR3 covers 13 residues. Between the trimmed V and J ends, which lost 1 base and 4 bases, there was a span of 7 bases. The CDR3 bases are TGTGCCAGCAGCCAAGCCAGAGGCTATGGCTACACCTTC. Residues: CASSQARGYGYTF.

The J gene is TRBJ2-5, the V gene TRBV10-2; D is unclear. This CDR3 region has 14 residues. From germline, CDR1 is WSHSY and CDR2 SAAADI. V shed 2 bases and J shed 5 bases, with 12 bases lying between them. Here the CDR3 reads CASSEAPMEETQYF. The CDR3 DNA follows: TGCGCCAGCAGTGAGGCCCCAATGGAGGAGACCCAGTACTTC.

The chain carries TRBV6-1 and TRBJ2-4; the D gene is possibly TRBD1 (5 bases). V dropped 3 bases and J dropped 3 bases, with 9 bases sitting between them. The CDR3 sequence is 14 residues long. CDR1 is MNHNS and CDR2 is SASEGT in the germline V gene. The CDR3 spells CASSDRVGKNIQYF. CDR3 nucleotides: TGTGCCAGCAGTGACAGGGTAGGCAAAAACATTCAGTACTTC.

The chain links TRBV28 to TRBJ2-7; 7 nucleotides match TRBD1. CDR1 is MDHEN and CDR2 is SYDVKM in the germline V gene. The CDR3 consists of 15 residues. V was clipped by 0 bases and J by 2 bases; unmatched bases: 4. The CDR3 here is CASSLWGTVPYEQYF. The CDR3 nucleotides are TGTGCCAGCAGTTTATGGGGGACAGTTCCCTACGAGCAGTACTTC.

The genes are TRBV3-1 (or the pseudogene TRBV3-2) and TRBJ1-6; D call uncertain. V lost 0 bases and J lost 10, with 10 bases in between. In germline, CDR1 is LGHDT, CDR2 YNNKEL (reference sequence). The CDR3 has 14 amino acids. CDR3 protein: CASSQEASRSPLHF. The DNA for the CDR3 is TGTGCCAGCAGCCAAGAGGCTAGCAGGTCACCCCTCCACTTT.

This rearrangement joins TRBV7-3 to TRBJ2-6; D may be TRBD2 (5 bases). The germline V gene has CDR1 SGHTA and CDR2 FQGTGA. Between the trimmed V and J ends, which lost 0 bases and 4 bases, there was a span of 7 bases. The CDR3 contains 15 residues. The CDR3: CASSLTSAGANVLTF. As DNA, the CDR3 is TGTGCCAGCAGCTTAACTAGCGCCGGGGCCAACGTCCTGACTTTC.

This chain links TRBV2 with TRBJ1-2; 7 bases match TRBD1. Per the germline V gene, CDR1 is SNHLY and CDR2 is FYNNEI. Trimming removed 4 bases from V and 10 bases from J; junction bases left unmatched: 9. The CDR3 has 13 amino acids. The CDR3 is CASSGSRGEAYTF. CDR3 nucleotide sequence: TGTGCCAGCAGTGGAAGCAGGGGGGAAGCCTACACCTTC.

The V and J genes are TRBV28 and TRBJ1-3; 7 bases agree with TRBD1. Germline values: CDR1 MDHEN, CDR2 SYDVKM. The trim removed 6 bases at V and 4 bases at J, leaving 15 bases unmatched. There are 17 residues in the CDR3. Here the CDR3 reads CASSPAGQGEVGNTIYF. The CDR3 DNA reads as TGTGCCAGCAGCCCCGCCGGCCAGGGGGAAGTGGGAAACACCATATATTTT.

This CDR3 reads CASSEGSGGTDTQYF. DNA of the CDR3: TGTGCCAGCAGTGAAGGCAGCGGGGGCACAGATACGCAGTATTTT. The chain combines TRBV2 with TRBJ2-3; 7 bases are a match to TRBD2. Trimming at V came to 1 base and at J to 1 base, leaving 2 bases not matched to a gene. CDR1 is SNHLY, CDR2 FYNNEI, per germline. CDR3 size: 15 residues.

This clone was observed a single time. This chain connects TRBV7-2 to TRBJ2-7, with 7 bases aligning to TRBD1. This CDR3 is 14 amino acids long. The V and J ends lost 1 base and 2 bases, in that order; junction bases with no gene match: 2. The germline CDR1 and CDR2 sequences are SGHTA and FQGNSA. The CDR3 nucleotides read TGTGCCAGCAGCTTAGACAGGGGCGCCTACGAGCAGTACTTC. The encoded protein is CASSLDRGAYEQYF.

V and J are TRBV19 and TRBJ2-3; 11 bases fit TRBD2. J was trimmed by 2 bases and V by 5 bases; bases with no gene match: 6. The CDR3 runs to 16 residues. In germline, CDR1 is LNHDA, CDR2 SQIVND (reference sequence). The CDR3 loop reads CASSSRLAGNTDTQYF. The CDR3 DNA reads as TGTGCCAGTAGTTCCCGACTAGCGGGAAACACAGATACGCAGTATTTT.

This clone has a handful of counts. The rearrangement links TRBV6-5 to TRBJ2-5, with no clear D. The V end was cut by 8 bases, the J end by 5 bases, with 9 bases between. Germline CDR1 and CDR2: MNHEY and SVGAGI. The CDR3 totals 11 residues. CDR3 in DNA: TGTGCCAGCTCCCTGCAGGAGACCCAGTACTTC. Translated, it gives CASSLQETQYF.

V is TRBV5-1 and J is TRBJ2-5, with D possibly matching TRBD1 (7 bases). V was clipped by 3 bases and J by 5 bases, with 14 bases between them. This CDR3 contains 14 residues. Per germline, CDR1 SGHRS and CDR2 YFSETQ. CDR3 nucleotides: TGCGCCAGCAGCTGGGGCGGGACAGCTGAGACCCAGTACTTC. Its translation: CASSWGGTAETQYF.

The chain employs TRBV29-1 and TRBJ1-2, with 7 positions matching TRBD1. This CDR3 comprises 13 residues. J lost 4 bases, V lost 7 bases, and 9 bases had no gene match. Germline assignment: CDR1 SQVTM and CDR2 ANQGSEA. The CDR3 nucleotides read TGCAGCGCTTATCGCAGGGGGTCCTATGGCTACACCTTC. Protein product: CSAYRRGSYGYTF. The full variable domain, with the rest looked up from reference TRBV29-1 and TRBJ1-2, is SAVISQKPSRDICQRGTSLTIQCQVDSQVTMMFWYRQQPGQSLTLIATANQGSEATYESGFVIDKFPISRPNLTFSTLTVSNMSPEDSSIYLCSAYRRGSYGYTFGSGTRLTVV.

The rearrangement uses TRBV7-3 and TRBJ1-3; TRBD1 matches 9 bases. Germline values: CDR1 SGHTA, CDR2 FQGTGA. There are 19 residues in the CDR3. V lost 4 bases and J lost 0; bases outside the gene matches: 13. CDR3 amino acids: CASSYQPGQGAFSGNTIYF. The CDR3 nucleotides are TGTGCCAGCAGCTACCAACCGGGACAGGGCGCTTTCTCTGGAAACACCATATATTTT.

This clone was counted once. The chain couples TRBV7-3 to TRBJ2-1, with 13 bases identical to TRBD2. There are 15 residues in the CDR3. In germline, CDR1 is SGHTA, CDR2 FQGTGA. After removal of 2 bases from V and 5 bases from J, the junction contained 0 bases not matched to a gene. DNA of the CDR3: TGTGCCAGCAGCTTAGGACTAGCGGGAGACAATGAGCAGTTCTTC. Amino acid sequence: CASSLGLAGDNEQFF. Drawing the rest from reference TRBV7-3 and TRBJ2-1, the complete variable domain is GAGVSQTPSNKVTEKGKYVELRCDPISGHTALYWYRQSLGQGPEFLIYFQGTGAADDSGLPNDRFFAVRPEGSVSTLKIQRTERGDSAVYLCASSLGLAGDNEQFFGPGTRLTVL.

This clone was observed a handful of times. The chain uses TRBV4-1 and TRBJ1-6; 8 positions agree with TRBD1. Germline assignment: CDR1 MGHRA and CDR2 YSYEKL. CDR3 size: 18 residues. After removal of 3 bases from V and 4 bases from J, the junction contained 11 bases not matched to a gene. CDR3 loop: CASSHVLRNRGYNSPLHF. The CDR3 nucleotides are TGCGCCAGCAGCCATGTCTTAAGGAACAGGGGGTATAATTCACCCCTCCACTTT.

The chain has TRBV7-9 and TRBJ2-3, with 7 bases that match TRBD1. The CDR3 loop spans 18 amino acids. The germline gives CDR1 SEHNR, CDR2 FQNEAQ (reference sequence). Germline trimming cut 1 base from V and 0 bases from J; bases unmatched to any gene: 10. CDR3: CASSLGSRGRSSTDTQYF. CDR3 coding DNA: TGTGCCAGCAGCTTAGGCTCTAGGGGGCGATCTAGCACAGATACGCAGTATTTT.

V gene TRBV2 combines with J gene TRBJ1-6; tentative D call: TRBD1 (5 bases). V shed 4 bases and J shed 4 bases, with 8 bases lying between them. This CDR3 is built from 14 residues. Germline assignment: CDR1 SNHLY and CDR2 FYNNEI. The chain's CDR3 is CASSVQGYNSPLHF. The CDR3 DNA reads TGTGCCAGCAGTGTTCAGGGTTATAATTCACCCCTCCACTTT.

This sequence joins TRBV2 and TRBJ1-4; 10 bases line up with TRBD1. Germline V CDR1 and CDR2: SNHLY, FYNNEI. The junction had 9 bases not matched to a gene; V was cut back by 6 bases and J by 8 bases. This CDR3 contains 15 residues. The CDR3 loop reads CASRVGTGAREKLFF. In DNA form, the CDR3 reads TGTGCCAGCAGGGTTGGGACAGGGGCCAGGGAAAAACTGTTTTTT.

The V and J genes are TRBV30 and TRBJ2-5; D may be TRBD1 (6 bases). The CDR3 runs 14 residues. CDR1 is GTSNPN and CDR2 is SVGIG in the germline V gene (reference sequence). Between the trimmed V and J ends, which lost 5 bases and 1 base, there was a span of 14 bases. CDR3 coding DNA: TGTGCCTGGGGTATGGACAGCTCCCAAGAGACCCAGTACTTC. Translation: CAWGMDSSQETQYF.

This clone came up once. The chain has TRBV2 and TRBJ1-1, with 7 bases identical to TRBD1. This CDR3 is 15 amino acids long. Losses at the gene ends were 3 bases for V and 5 bases for J; bases not matched to a gene: 9. Looked up from germline, CDR1 is SNHLY and CDR2 is FYNNEI. CDR3 DNA: TGTGCCAGCAGTGACCAGGCAGGGGGTTTTACTGAAGCTTTCTTT. Translation gives CASSDQAGGFTEAFF.

CDR3 region: CASSYRQGRGNTEAFF. In DNA form, the CDR3 reads TGTGCCAGCAGTTATCGACAGGGAAGGGGGAACACTGAAGCTTTCTTT. The chain combines TRBV28 with TRBJ1-1; TRBD1 matches 7 bases. Germline-derived CDR1 and CDR2 are MDHEN and SYDVKM. The CDR3 length is 16 residues. Trimming took 4 bases from V and 1 from J; bases not matched to a gene: 9.

As for this clone: Other DNA sequences from this sample encode an identical CDR3 as well. This rearrangement joins TRBV18 to TRBJ2-7; maybe TRBD1 (6 bases). Germline V gene lookup returns CDR1 KGHSH and CDR2 LQKENI. The CDR3 is 13 residues long. Trimming left V 3 bases short and J 3 bases short, with 9 bases between. The CDR3 nucleotides are TGTGCCAGCTCACCGGCACAGGGCTACGAGCAGTACTTC. Its translation: CASSPAQGYEQYF.

J is TRBJ1-2 and V is TRBV6-5, with 7 bases that match TRBD1. Looked up from germline, CDR1 is MNHEY and CDR2 is SVGAGI. V was clipped by 0 bases and J by 1 base; unmatched bases: 2. The CDR3 has 15 residues. For the CDR3, the DNA is TGTGCCAGCAGTTACTCGGGACAGATTAACTATGGCTACACCTTC. This gives the protein CASSYSGQINYGYTF.

The DNA for the CDR3 is TGTGCCAGCGGACTCTCGAGCGGGAACACCGGGGAGCTGTTTTTT. This sequence encodes CASGLSSGNTGELFF. The chain uses TRBV6-5 and TRBJ2-2, with D possibly TRBD2 on 5 matching bases. The germline V gene has CDR1 MNHEY and CDR2 SVGAGI. Trimming left V 8 bases short and J 1 base short, with 14 bases between. This CDR3 region has 15 residues.